The entry below describes one TCR beta chain. Its antigen is unidentified. CDR3 length equals 13 residues. Trimming cost V 2 bases and J 8 bases; bases outside gene matches: 2. Germline assignment: CDR1 SGHDT and CDR2 YYEEEE. These data are taken from a study of cytomegalovirus exposure and HLA in healthy donors. The wider study: HLA-typed donors were the source of approximately 80 million unique TCRs, which an early data release held. There were 300 to 400 genotyped donors. Of these, roughly 86% fell in the genetic ancestry cluster associated with self-reported Caucasian donors. Broader study findings: Investigators reported about 160 TCR beta chains as tied to cytomegalovirus.

The PCR made use of 60 Vbeta and 13 Jbeta primers. Repertoires were generated with immunoSEQ multiplex PCR, while TCRdb's copy carries only in-frame clones and drops some. The sample records 120,000 to 150,000 clones, roughly 80% being singletons. The chain has TRBV5-6 and TRBJ1-2; TRBD1 aligns across 11 bases. What was sequenced was PBMCs. The sequence derives from a man aged 35-49 years in good health and CMV-seropositive. CDR3 DNA: TGTGCCAGCAGCTTCGGGACAGGGGGGGGCTACACCTTC. This sequence encodes CASSFGTGGGYTF.